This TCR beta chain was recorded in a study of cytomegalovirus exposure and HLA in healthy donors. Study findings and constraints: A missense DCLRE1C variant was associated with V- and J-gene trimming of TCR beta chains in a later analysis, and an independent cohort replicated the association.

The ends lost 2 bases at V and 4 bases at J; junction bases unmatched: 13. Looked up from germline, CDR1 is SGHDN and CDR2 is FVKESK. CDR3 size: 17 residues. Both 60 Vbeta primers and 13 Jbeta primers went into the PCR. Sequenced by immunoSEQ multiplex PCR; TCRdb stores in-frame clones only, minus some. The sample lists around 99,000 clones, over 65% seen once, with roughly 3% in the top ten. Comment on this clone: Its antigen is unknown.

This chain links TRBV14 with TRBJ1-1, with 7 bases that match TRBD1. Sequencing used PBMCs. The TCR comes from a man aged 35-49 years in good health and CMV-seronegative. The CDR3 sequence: CASSQSGTVRSVTEAFF. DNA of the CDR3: TGTGCCAGCAGCCAATCCGGGACAGTTCGCTCGGTCACTGAAGCTTTCTTT.